This T cell receptor (beta chain) emerged from a study of vaccination and CD4 T cells after COVID-19. Overall study context: Typically, post-vaccine samples were obtained a median approximately 75 days after dose two, within a range of 14 to 241.

Deletions cut 2 bases from V and 7 bases from J, with 9 bases between. This CDR3 is built from 13 residues. From germline, CDR1 is SGHTA and CDR2 FQGNSA. Worth noting for this clonotype: Its antigen is as yet unknown.

Cultured CD4+ T cells had their DNA profiled by the Oncomine TCR Beta short-read assay. TCRdb used MiXCR to reprocess the PCR reads, holding one entry per CDR3 protein. The sample includes nearly 15,000 distinct CDR3 sequences, about 55% of them seen just once. Study-level results: Convalescent patients had 304 of 307 vaccine-specific clones showing spike mono-reactivity.

Sample treatment: roughly 10-day PBMC culture with coronavirus spike peptide pools or control peptides (ViraFEST assay). ViraFEST grew antigen-specific T cells using peptide pools, then sequenced TCRs. Sequencing was performed on CD4+ T cells from blood, cultured in vitro, taken before SARS-CoV-2 vaccination. This chain joins TRBV7-2 and TRBJ2-1, with D unresolved. This clonotype was sampled from a human donor who had recovered from COVID-19. Here the CDR3 reads CASSLTFVNEQFF. The CDR3 nucleotides are TGTGCCAGCAGCTTAACCTTTGTTAATGAGCAGTTCTTC.